This TCR beta chain comes out of a study of T cell responses to AZD1222 COVID-19 vaccine (dated by TCRdb to the early 2020s). For the wider study: TCR sequencing covered 230 or so trial participants: 200 to 220 given two doses of AZD1222 and approximately 26 given two doses of MenACWY control vaccine. Enrollment into the trials was organized by age into subgroups of 18-55, 56-69 and 70-plus years, and those subgroups contained around 150, 28 and 57 TCR-sequenced participants, respectively. Findings and caveats that apply to the study as a whole: Because no day 14 peak-response samples were available, repertoires were characterized only after the peak T cell response. The 56-69-year group was small, and its depth increase did not reach significance, likely because of low power. Participants were mostly white British and included more females than males, and it was suggested by the authors that clonal diversity may have been underestimated. Only five to seven AZD1222 recipients were SARS-CoV-2 seropositive at baseline, limiting conclusions about previously exposed vaccinees. Vaccine-associated CD4 TCRs spanned the whole spike protein, with dominant responses in regions 160-218 and 743-854. Reportedly, close to half of the unique spike-specific TCRs recognized epitopes lying outside the regions that are mutated in the B.1.351 and B.1.1.7 variants. After two AZD1222 doses, both the breadth and the depth of spike-specific TCRs were significantly higher than at day 0 and than in MenACWY recipients.

The CDR3 regions of human TCRbeta chains were analyzed by immunosequencing. In the original analysis: Repertoire TCRs were checked for matches against a reference library of SARS-CoV-2-specific TCRs that had been generated using the MIRA antigen-specificity platform. Breadth was defined as the fraction of unique TCRs that were SARS-CoV-2-associated. Depth was defined as the fraction of total T cells that were SARS-CoV-2-associated. Using the MIRA data, each spike-specific TCR was assigned both to the spike region to which the TCR was reactive and to a CD4 or CD8 class. Log10-transformed breadth and depth values were compared by one-way ANOVA with Sidak's multiple comparisons tests. TCRdb retrieved this table from immuneACCESS and kept in-frame rearrangements only. Not all clones are present; in checked studies, unresolved V genes account for under half, and no reason is known for the remainder. For V, J and clone size, that table is used; D and trimming come from the DNA. In all, the sample holds about 210,000 clones, and around 94% of those were seen once. The ten top clones hold around 1.8% of the sample.

This specimen's time point label, interpreted: about 28 days (+/-7) after the second vaccine dose. Interpreted using the paper, the treatment or condition label stands for: meningococcal conjugate vaccine given as trial control. The vaccinee samples were drawn from two UK trials, COV001 and COV002, one of which was a single-blind randomized controlled phase 2/3 trial testing AZD1222 (ChAdOx1 nCoV-19) in healthy adults. For TCRbeta chain sequencing, PBMC samples from trial participants were taken at day 0 and at day 28 after the second dose. Regarding this clone: The antigen it recognizes is unknown. Per-base qualities were not stored, and no clone one base away is much larger.

Specimen: peripheral blood, collected 28 days after the second dose of the MenACWY control vaccine. This TCR derives from an adult who received the MenACWY meningococcal vaccine as a control.

The DNA sequence follows: TGTGCCAGCAGTTACAGTCCGGTGGGCCGGGAGCTGTTTTTT. It specifies CASSYSPVGRELFF. The chain is encoded by TRBV6-5 joined to TRBJ2-2; no confident D gene assignment can be made. There are 14 amino acids in the CDR3, from cysteine to phenylalanine inclusive. The read is trimmed to its CDR3 DNA, 42 bases read in frame from base 1. V is clipped by 2 bases and J by 9 bases, and the sequence between their germline boundaries is 13 bases long. CDR1 is given as MNHEY and CDR2 as SVGAGI, both from the germline V gene.